These 22 T cell receptor beta chains were all obtained from the same sample, sequenced in a study of blood T cell repertoires in COVID-19. The method was immunoSEQ multiplex PCR; TCRdb's version includes in-frame clones alone and lacks a portion of them. The data show some 150,000 clones, roughly 87% seen once. Sequences were obtained from PBMCs or T cells enriched from blood (not recorded which). These receptors originate from a human donor with acute COVID-19. The donor label of this sample is uncertain.

The chain carries TRBV5-6 and TRBJ2-7; 7 bases map to TRBD1. With 5 bases clipped from V and 1 base from J, the junction kept 6 bases outside the gene matches. This CDR3 spans 14 amino acids. Germline CDR1 SGHDT, CDR2 YYEEEE. CDR3: CASRRTGTSYEQYF. The CDR3 DNA sequence: TGTGCCAGCAGGCGGACAGGTACTTCCTACGAGCAGTACTTC. Full variable domain (rest looked up from reference TRBV5-6 and TRBJ2-7): DAGVTQSPTHLIKTRGQQVTLRCSPKSGHDTVSWYQQALGQGPQFIFQYYEEEERQRGNFPDRFSGHQFPNYSSELNVNALLLGDSALYLCASRRTGTSYEQYFGPGTRLTVT.

This clone occurred once. The chain combines TRBV7-2 with TRBJ2-1; 9 bases are a match to TRBD2. Germline CDR1 SGHTA, CDR2 FQGNSA. J lost 8 bases, V lost 2 bases, and 7 bases had no gene match. The CDR3 sequence is 15 residues long. The CDR3 nucleotides are TGTGCCAGCAGCTTAAGAGCGGGGGGCTTCGATGAGCAGTTCTTC. Its protein product is CASSLRAGGFDEQFF.

This sequence joins TRBV11-2 and TRBJ1-4; D is perhaps TRBD1 (5 bases). V lost 4 bases, J lost 8 bases, and 11 bases lay in between. There are 13 residues in the CDR3. Germline CDR1 is SGHAT and CDR2 is FQNNGV. The CDR3 sequence: CASSSGRREKLFF. DNA of the CDR3: TGTGCCAGCAGCTCAGGGCGGCGAGAAAAACTGTTTTTT.

The J gene is TRBJ1-4, the V gene TRBV4-1, with TRBD1 matching 8 bases. The CDR3 has 15 amino acids. Per the germline V gene, CDR1 is MGHRA and CDR2 is YSYEKL. Trimming took 4 bases from V and 2 from J; bases not matched to a gene: 3. The CDR3 sequence: CASSRQGATNEKLFF. The CDR3 DNA follows: TGCGCCAGCAGCCGGCAGGGGGCGACTAATGAAAAACTGTTTTTT.

This chain connects TRBV6-2 or TRBV6-3 to TRBJ1-1; tentatively, D is TRBD1 (5 bases). Looked up from germline, CDR1 is MNHEY and CDR2 is SVGEGT. The CDR3 is 15 residues long. The V end was cut by 5 bases, the J end by 4 bases, with 17 bases between. CDR3 residues: CASSTGPGGGTEAFF. CDR3 nucleotides: TGTGCCAGCAGTACAGGCCCCGGGGGGGGCACTGAAGCTTTCTTT.

With regard to this clone: At the DNA level, this CDR3 is encoded by other sequences in the same sample as well. This chain uses TRBV7-9 with TRBJ2-7; D is possibly TRBD2 (5 bases). V gave up 1 base and J gave up 5 bases, with 6 bases separating them. The length of the CDR3 is 12 residues. The germline V gene has CDR1 SEHNR and CDR2 FQNEAQ (reference sequence). CDR3 loop: CASSLEGDEQYF. In DNA form, the CDR3 reads TGTGCCAGCAGCTTAGAGGGAGACGAGCAGTACTTC.

The V gene is TRBV7-9, the J gene TRBJ2-7, with 7 bases lining up with TRBD1. This CDR3 contains 14 residues. In germline, CDR1 is SEHNR, CDR2 FQNEAQ (reference sequence). Losses at the gene ends were 4 bases for V and 2 bases for J; bases not matched to a gene: 5. As DNA, the CDR3 is TGTGCCAGCAGCTCTCCGGGACAGCCCTACGAGCAGTACTTC. Its protein is CASSSPGQPYEQYF. The whole variable domain, filled in from reference TRBV7-9 and TRBJ2-7, reads DTGVSQNPRHKITKRGQNVTFRCDPISEHNRLYWYRQTLGQGPEFLTYFQNEAQLEKSRLLSDRFSAERPKGSFSTLEIQRTEQGDSAMYLCASSSPGQPYEQYFGPGTRLTVT.

The J gene is TRBJ1-6, the V gene TRBV25-1, with D tentatively TRBD1 (6 bases). This CDR3 contains 15 residues. Trimming took off 3 bases at V and 3 bases at J, with 9 bases between the two ends. In germline, CDR1 is MGHDK, CDR2 SYGVNS. The CDR3 region is CASSDPGHYNSPLHF. CDR3 sequence (DNA): TGTGCCAGCAGTGACCCGGGACACTATAATTCACCCCTCCACTTT.

The count of this clone is one. The chain combines TRBV15 with TRBJ2-7; TRBD1 is a possible D gene (6 bases). V lost 0 bases to trimming and J lost 12 bases, with 21 bases between them. The CDR3 has 15 amino acids. Germline V gene data show CDR1 as LNHNV and CDR2 as YYDKDF (reference sequence). The CDR3 DNA reads as TGTGCCACCAGCAGAGATAGCCCCCGCGACAGGAGAAGGTACTTC. As protein: CATSRDSPRDRRRYF.

This chain connects TRBV6-5 to TRBJ2-7; TRBD1 aligns across 10 bases. The germline V gene has CDR1 MNHEY and CDR2 SVGAGI. V gave up 0 bases and J gave up 4 bases; unmatched junction bases: 3. CDR3 length equals 15 residues. The CDR3 nucleotides read TGTGCCAGCAGTTACTCGTGGACAGGGGGGTACGAGCAGTACTTC. Translating it yields CASSYSWTGGYEQYF.

The V and J genes are TRBV6-2 or TRBV6-3 and TRBJ1-4, with a tentative D call TRBD1 (6 bases). Germline V gene lookup returns CDR1 MNHEY and CDR2 SVGEGT. Trimming took 4 bases from V and 5 from J, leaving 11 bases between them. The CDR3 runs to 14 residues. This CDR3 is CASSSGQGNEKLFF. The CDR3 DNA sequence: TGTGCCAGCAGTTCAGGGCAGGGGAATGAAAAACTGTTTTTT.

This chain joins TRBV4-3 and TRBJ2-7; TRBD1 aligns across 7 bases. V shed 0 bases, J shed 4 bases, and the junction held 6 bases outside the gene matches. CDR1 and CDR2 (germline): LGHNA, YSLEER. The CDR3 runs to 15 residues. In DNA, the CDR3 is TGCGCCAGCAGCCAAGATAGGGGACAGCCGTACGAGCAGTACTTC. This gives the protein CASSQDRGQPYEQYF.

The rearrangement links TRBV5-4 to TRBJ1-6; a possible D gene is TRBD1 (6 bases). Germline CDR1 SGHNT, CDR2 YYREEE (reference sequence). There are 14 residues in the CDR3. V shed 4 bases and J shed 7 bases, with 12 bases lying between them. CDR3 sequence reads: CASSRDKRNSPLHF. As DNA, the CDR3 is TGTGCCAGCAGCAGGGACAAGCGGAATTCACCCCTCCACTTT. The full variable domain, in which reference TRBV5-4 and TRBJ1-6 provide the parts outside the CDR3, is ETGVTQSPTHLIKTRGQQVTLRCSSQSGHNTVSWYQQALGQGPQFIFQYYREEENGRGNFPPRFSGLQFPNYSSELNVNALELDDSALYLCASSRDKRNSPLHFGNGTRLTVT.

The gene calls are TRBV19 and TRBJ1-1; TRBD1 matches 9 bases. The V and J ends lost 4 bases and 11 bases, in that order; junction bases with no gene match: 11. This CDR3 comprises 14 residues. Per germline, CDR1 LNHDA and CDR2 SQIVND (reference sequence). This CDR3 is CASSRTGQGSDAFF. CDR3 DNA sequence: TGTGCCAGTAGTAGAACCGGACAGGGGAGTGATGCTTTCTTT.

This chain links TRBV19 with TRBJ1-2, with TRBD1 matching over 9 bases. Germline trimming cut 9 bases from V and 6 bases from J; bases unmatched to any gene: 14. The germline V gene has CDR1 LNHDA and CDR2 SQIVND (reference sequence). The CDR3 runs to 15 residues. The CDR3 nucleotides read TGTGCCAGCTTCGATACAGGGGGCCACACTGATGGCTACACCTTC. Translated: CASFDTGGHTDGYTF.

CDR3 in amino acids: CASSSPLSGGRTDTQYF. DNA for the CDR3: TGTGCCAGCAGCTCTCCTCTTAGCGGGGGCCGCACAGATACGCAGTATTTT. The chain carries TRBV7-9 and TRBJ2-3; TRBD2 agrees at 9 bases. The CDR3 spans 17 residues. J was trimmed by 1 base and V by 4 bases; bases with no gene match: 9. The germline gives CDR1 SEHNR, CDR2 FQNEAQ (reference sequence).

The rearrangement joins TRBV7-3 to TRBJ2-5; possibly TRBD1 for D (5 bases). Between the trimmed V and J ends, which lost 2 bases and 4 bases, there was a span of 11 bases. Germline V gene data show CDR1 as SGHTA and CDR2 as FQGTGA. The CDR3 is 14 residues long. The CDR3 region has the DNA TGTGCCAGCAGCTTACTTGACAGTTCAGAGACCCAGTACTTC. Translated, it gives CASSLLDSSETQYF.

This sequence joins TRBV7-3 and TRBJ2-7; 7 bases align to TRBD2. The V gene end was trimmed by 2 bases and the J gene end by 3 bases; junction bases not matched to a gene: 7. The CDR3 contains 15 residues. Germline CDR1 reads SGHTA; CDR2 reads FQGTGA. DNA of the CDR3: TGTGCCAGCAGCTTACTTGGCGGGGGTGACTACGAGCAGTACTTC. Amino acid sequence: CASSLLGGGDYEQYF.

The chain joins TRBV27 to TRBJ1-5; D remains ambiguous. With 5 bases removed from V and 7 bases from J, the gap between germline ends came to 12 bases. The CDR3 sequence is 13 residues long. CDR1 MNHEY and CDR2 SMNVEV come from the germline V gene (reference sequence). This CDR3 reads CASSLLAGQPQHF. CDR3 coding DNA: TGTGCCAGCAGTCTTCTGGCGGGCCAGCCCCAGCATTTT.

The V gene is TRBV5-4, the J gene TRBJ2-3; 15 nucleotides agree with TRBD2. V gave up 4 bases and J gave up 1 base; unmatched junction bases: 7. CDR1 is SGHNT and CDR2 is YYREEE in the germline V gene (reference sequence). This CDR3 contains 18 residues. The chain's CDR3 is CASSHGLAGGPGTDTQYF. CDR3 sequence (DNA): TGTGCCAGCAGCCACGGACTAGCGGGGGGGCCGGGCACAGATACGCAGTATTTT.

The chain recombines TRBV19 with TRBJ2-4; maybe TRBD2 (6 bases). Germline values: CDR1 LNHDA, CDR2 SQIVND (reference sequence). Trimming pared 1 base from V and 8 bases from J, leaving 12 bases between. The CDR3 has 14 amino acids. This CDR3 reads CASSIGQWGDIQYF. The CDR3 coding sequence is TGTGCCAGTAGTATAGGGCAGTGGGGGGACATTCAGTACTTC.

V usage is TRBV30 and J usage is TRBJ2-5; 12 nucleotides align to TRBD1. This CDR3 is 15 amino acids long. Germline loops: CDR1 GTSNPN, CDR2 SVGIG (reference sequence). Germline trimming cut 2 bases from V and 5 bases from J; bases unmatched to any gene: 6. The CDR3 coding sequence is TGTGCCTGGAGTTCTGGGACAGGGGGCCCGGAGACCCAGTACTTC. Amino acid sequence: CAWSSGTGGPETQYF.